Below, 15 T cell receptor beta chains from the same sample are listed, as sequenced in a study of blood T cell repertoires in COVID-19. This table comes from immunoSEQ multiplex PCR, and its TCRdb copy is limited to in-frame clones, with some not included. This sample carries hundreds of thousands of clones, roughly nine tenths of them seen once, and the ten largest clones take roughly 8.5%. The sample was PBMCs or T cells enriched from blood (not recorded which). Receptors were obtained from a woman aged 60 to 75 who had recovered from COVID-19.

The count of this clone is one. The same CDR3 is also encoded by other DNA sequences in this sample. The CDR3 protein is CAWSRDSYEQYF. The CDR3 region has the DNA TGTGCCTGGTCCCGGGACAGCTACGAGCAGTACTTC. The chain couples TRBV30 to TRBJ2-7; 7 nucleotides match TRBD1. Germline V CDR1 and CDR2: GTSNPN, SVGIG (reference sequence). V lost 5 bases to trimming and J lost 3 bases; unmatched junction nucleotides: 4. This CDR3 spans 12 amino acids. Full variable domain (outside the CDR3, taken from reference TRBV30 and TRBJ2-7): SQTIHQWPATLVQPVGSPLSLECTVEGTSNPNLYWYRQAAGRGLQLLFYSVGIGQISSEVPQNLSASRPQDRQFILSSKKLLLSDSGFYLCAWSRDSYEQYFGPGTRLTVT.

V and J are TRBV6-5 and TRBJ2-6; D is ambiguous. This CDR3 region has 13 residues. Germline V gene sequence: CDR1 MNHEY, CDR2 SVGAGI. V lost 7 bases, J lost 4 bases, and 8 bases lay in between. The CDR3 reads CASKLSGANVLTF. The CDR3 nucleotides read TGTGCCAGCAAGCTGTCAGGGGCCAACGTCCTGACTTTC.

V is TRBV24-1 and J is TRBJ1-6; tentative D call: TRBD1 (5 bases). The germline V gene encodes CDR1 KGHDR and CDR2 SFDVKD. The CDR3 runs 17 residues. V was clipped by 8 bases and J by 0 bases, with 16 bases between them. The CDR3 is CATKNSARASYNSPLHF. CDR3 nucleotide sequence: TGTGCCACCAAAAATTCGGCCAGGGCCTCCTATAATTCACCCCTCCACTTT.

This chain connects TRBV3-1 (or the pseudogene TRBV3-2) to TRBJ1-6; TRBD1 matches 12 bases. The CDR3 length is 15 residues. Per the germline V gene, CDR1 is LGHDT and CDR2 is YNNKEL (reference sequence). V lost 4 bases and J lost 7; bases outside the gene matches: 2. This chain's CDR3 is CASSRGQGANSPLHF. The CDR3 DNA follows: TGTGCCAGCAGCCGGGGACAGGGGGCCAATTCACCCCTCCACTTT.

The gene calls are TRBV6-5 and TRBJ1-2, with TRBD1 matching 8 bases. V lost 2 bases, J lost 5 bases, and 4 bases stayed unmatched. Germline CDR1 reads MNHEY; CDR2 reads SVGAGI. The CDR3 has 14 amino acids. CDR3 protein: CASSYGRGPYGYTF. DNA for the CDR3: TGTGCCAGCAGTTACGGCAGGGGGCCATATGGCTACACCTTC.

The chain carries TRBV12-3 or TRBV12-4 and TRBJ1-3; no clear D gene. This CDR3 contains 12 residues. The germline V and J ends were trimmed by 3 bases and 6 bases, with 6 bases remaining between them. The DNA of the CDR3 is TGTGCCAGCAGTTTTGGCTCAAACACCATATATTTT. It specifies CASSFGSNTIYF.

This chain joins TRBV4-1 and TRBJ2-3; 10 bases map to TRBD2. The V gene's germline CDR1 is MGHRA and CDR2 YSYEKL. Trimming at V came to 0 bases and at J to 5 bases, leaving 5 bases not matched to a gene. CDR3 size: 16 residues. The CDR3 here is CASSQEAGGRGDTQYF. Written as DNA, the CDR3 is TGCGCCAGCAGCCAAGAAGCGGGGGGGCGTGGAGATACGCAGTATTTT.

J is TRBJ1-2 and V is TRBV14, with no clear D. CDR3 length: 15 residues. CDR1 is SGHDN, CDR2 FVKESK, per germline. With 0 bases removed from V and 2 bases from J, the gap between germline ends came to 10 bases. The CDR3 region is CASSQDTTPNYGYTF. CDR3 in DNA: TGTGCCAGCAGCCAAGATACAACACCAAACTATGGCTACACCTTC. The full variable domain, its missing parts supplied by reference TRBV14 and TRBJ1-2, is EAGVTQFPSHSVIEKGQTVTLRCDPISGHDNLYWYRRVMGKEIKFLLHFVKESKQDESGMPNNRFLAERTGGTYSTLKVQPAELEDSGVYFCASSQDTTPNYGYTFGSGTRLTVV.

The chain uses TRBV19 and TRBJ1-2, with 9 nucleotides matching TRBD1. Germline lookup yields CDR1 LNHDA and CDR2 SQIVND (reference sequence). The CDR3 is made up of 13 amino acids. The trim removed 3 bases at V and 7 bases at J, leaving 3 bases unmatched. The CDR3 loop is CASSIGQGFGYTF. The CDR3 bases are TGTGCCAGTAGTATCGGACAGGGGTTTGGCTACACCTTC.

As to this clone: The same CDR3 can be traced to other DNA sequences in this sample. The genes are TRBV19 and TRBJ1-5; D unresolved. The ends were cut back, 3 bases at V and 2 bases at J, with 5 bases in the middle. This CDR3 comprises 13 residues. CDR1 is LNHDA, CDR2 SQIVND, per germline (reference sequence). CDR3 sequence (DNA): TGTGCCAGTAGTATTCGCGGCAATCAGCCCCAGCATTTT. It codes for CASSIRGNQPQHF. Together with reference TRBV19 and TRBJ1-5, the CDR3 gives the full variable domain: DGGITQSPKYLFRKEGQNVTLSCEQNLNHDAMYWYRQDPGQGLRLIYYSQIVNDFQKGDIAEGYSVSREKKESFPLTVTSAQKNPTAFYLCASSIRGNQPQHFGDGTRLSIL.

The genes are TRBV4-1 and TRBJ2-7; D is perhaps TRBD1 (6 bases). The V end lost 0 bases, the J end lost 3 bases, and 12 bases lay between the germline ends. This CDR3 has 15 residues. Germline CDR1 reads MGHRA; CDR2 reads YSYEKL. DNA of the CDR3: TGCGCCAGCAGCCAAGATGGGGGCGAGAACTACGAGCAGTACTTC. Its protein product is CASSQDGGENYEQYF.

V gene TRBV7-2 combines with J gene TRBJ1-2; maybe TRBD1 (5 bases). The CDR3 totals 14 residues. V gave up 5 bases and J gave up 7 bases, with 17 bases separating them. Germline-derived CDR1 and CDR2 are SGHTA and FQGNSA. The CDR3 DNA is TGTGCCAGCAGCCAGGACACCTTTAGGGGTGGCTACACCTTC. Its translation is CASSQDTFRGGYTF. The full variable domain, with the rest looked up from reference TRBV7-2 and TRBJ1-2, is GAGVSQSPSNKVTEKGKDVELRCDPISGHTALYWYRQSLGQGLEFLIYFQGNSAPDKSGLPSDRFSAERTGGSVSTLTIQRTQQEDSAVYLCASSQDTFRGGYTFGSGTRLTVV.

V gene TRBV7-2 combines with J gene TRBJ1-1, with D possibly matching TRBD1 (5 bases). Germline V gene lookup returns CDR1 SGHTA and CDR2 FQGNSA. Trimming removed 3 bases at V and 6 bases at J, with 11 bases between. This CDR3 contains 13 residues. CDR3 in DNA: TGTGCCAGCAGCTTTTTTGGGGCAGCTGAAGCTTTCTTT. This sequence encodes CASSFFGAAEAFF.

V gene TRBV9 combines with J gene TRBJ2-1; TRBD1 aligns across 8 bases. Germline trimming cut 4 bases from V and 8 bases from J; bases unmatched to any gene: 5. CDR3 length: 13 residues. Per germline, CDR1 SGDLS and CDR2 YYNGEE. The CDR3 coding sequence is TGTGCCAGCAGCACCCAGACAGGGGATGAGCAGTTCTTC. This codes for CASSTQTGDEQFF.

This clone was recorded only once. The CDR3 DNA sequence: TGTGCCACCAGTGGGGGTCGACAGGGCGGTGGCTACACCTTC. This translates into CATSGGRQGGGYTF. The V gene is TRBV24-1, the J gene TRBJ1-2; the match to TRBD1 covers 7 bases. This CDR3 is 14 amino acids long. Germline trimming cut 5 bases from V and 7 bases from J; bases unmatched to any gene: 9. From germline, CDR1 is KGHDR and CDR2 SFDVKD.